This T cell receptor beta chain was observed in a study of T-cell reconstitution after alpha-beta-depleted transplantation in children (dated by TCRdb to 2016 to 2017). Turning to the overall study: T-cell immune reconstitution after TCRalphabeta/CD19-depleted allogeneic hematopoietic cell transplantation in children was quantitatively tracked in the study by means of TCR repertoire profiling. The paper as a whole reports these results and caveats: Hyperexpanded clone frequencies declined over subsequent months; after one year, T-cell counts and TCRbeta diversity were mostly attributed to newly produced T cells. Apparently early alphabetaT-cell count recovery about two months after transplant reportedly relied on only several hundred rapidly expanded clones derived from non-depleted graft cells. The high TCRbeta diversity at day 60 in some patients was ascribed to recipient T cells and intrathymic progenitors that had survived conditioning.

Cut back by 8 bases and 1 base, the V and J ends lie 14 bases apart. CDR1 SGHTA and CDR2 FQGNSA were looked up in the germline V gene. The CDR3 sequence holds 14 residues, the cysteine and phenylalanine included. The only DNA kept is the CDR3, 42 bases in frame from the first base. This sample's treatment or condition label indicates: allogeneic hematopoietic cell transplantation with graft depleted of TCRalphabeta T cells and CD19 B cells. The children who served as transplant recipients had been given grafts of TCRalphabeta/CD19-depleted allogeneic hematopoietic cells. The library came from PCR. The instrument given in TCRdb is Illumina HiSeq 2500. TCR libraries were prepared with molecular barcoding, using unique molecular identifiers to normalize TCRbeta repertoire quantification. TCRdb handled the public reads itself, with Q25 trimming in fastp and clone calling in MiXCR, and kept productive beta chains. Under each unique CDR3 protein, matching rows form one entry showing the most common genes and DNA. The sample includes approximately 350,000 distinct CDR3 sequences, with about 16% observed a single time. Clones ranked in the top ten supply approximately 38% of the sample.

As for this clonotype: Its recognized antigen is unknown. Base qualities are not recorded, but no much larger clone differs from it by a single base.

The material sequenced was PBMCs, mostly from graft donor cells, taken 360 days after TCRalphabeta/CD19-depleted stem cell transplant. The source of this sequence is a male patient aged 2-15 years who had a stem cell transplant for acute lymphoblastic leukemia, so the T cells may come from the graft donor. Recombination joined TRBV7-2 with TRBJ2-5, with a tentative D gene TRBD2 over 6 matching bases. The sequenced DNA: TGTGCCAGCGGTCTGGGGGGATTCCAAGAGACCCAGTACTTC. Its protein product is CASGLGGFQETQYF.